Each of the 9 T cell receptor beta chains below was sequenced from the same sample in a study of blood T cell repertoires in COVID-19. Repertoires were generated with immunoSEQ multiplex PCR, while TCRdb's copy carries only in-frame clones and drops some. This sample has 70,000 to 90,000 clones, with approximately 85% found just once. Sequences were obtained from peripheral blood. Receptor source: a middle-aged man with COVID-19, enrolled during active disease.

The chain recombines TRBV5-1 with TRBJ2-1, with 14 bases that match TRBD2. Germline trimming cut 3 bases from V and 0 bases from J; bases unmatched to any gene: 2. The CDR3 extends over 17 amino acids. CDR1 is SGHRS and CDR2 is YFSETQ in the germline V gene. DNA of the CDR3: TGCGCCAGCAGCTGGACTAGCGGGGGGAGCTCCTACAATGAGCAGTTCTTC. It encodes CASSWTSGGSSYNEQFF.

The rearrangement uses TRBV2 and TRBJ2-7; D may be TRBD2 (6 bases). The germline CDR1 and CDR2 sequences are SNHLY and FYNNEI. V dropped 4 bases and J dropped 6 bases, with 19 bases sitting between them. This CDR3 comprises 15 residues. CDR3 sequence (DNA): TGTGCCAGCAGTGCCGGGAGAACCCCTTACGGCGAGCAGTACTTC. Translated: CASSAGRTPYGEQYF.

V gene TRBV7-9 combines with J gene TRBJ2-7; the D gene is possibly TRBD2 (5 bases). V was pared by 2 bases and J by 6 bases, with 8 bases between. Germline-derived CDR1 and CDR2 are SEHNR and FQNEAQ (reference sequence). The CDR3 contains 12 residues. CDR3 nucleotides: TGTGCCAGCAGCTTAAGCGGAGGCGAGCAGTACTTC. It specifies CASSLSGGEQYF. The full variable domain, rest sourced from reference TRBV7-9 and TRBJ2-7, is DTGVSQNPRHKITKRGQNVTFRCDPISEHNRLYWYRQTLGQGPEFLTYFQNEAQLEKSRLLSDRFSAERPKGSFSTLEIQRTEQGDSAMYLCASSLSGGEQYFGPGTRLTVT.

This chain joins TRBV11-2 and TRBJ2-7, with 8 bases identical to TRBD2. The CDR3 spans 12 residues. V lost 5 bases to trimming and J lost 6 bases; unmatched junction nucleotides: 3. Germline-derived CDR1 and CDR2 are SGHAT and FQNNGV. CDR3 sequence: CASSRGGTEQYF. CDR3 DNA: TGTGCCAGCAGCCGGGGGGGAACCGAGCAGTACTTC.

The chain uses TRBV2 and TRBJ1-5, with D possibly being TRBD1 (5 bases). Trimming left V 6 bases short and J 5 bases short, with 14 bases between. This CDR3 comprises 14 residues. Germline V CDR1 and CDR2: SNHLY, FYNNEI. CDR3 residues: CASSTQGAYQPQHF. For the CDR3, the DNA is TGTGCCAGCAGCACCCAGGGTGCATATCAGCCCCAGCATTTT.

The chain combines TRBV19 with TRBJ1-1; 7 positions match TRBD1. The trim removed 2 bases at V and 2 bases at J, leaving 5 bases unmatched. Germline-derived CDR1 and CDR2 are LNHDA and SQIVND (reference sequence). The CDR3 totals 15 residues. The DNA for the CDR3 is TGTGCCAGTAGTATATTAGCAGGGGGTAACACTGAAGCTTTCTTT. Translating gives CASSILAGGNTEAFF.

V and J are TRBV7-8 and TRBJ1-1; D perhaps matches TRBD1 (6 bases). The germline gives CDR1 SGHVS, CDR2 FQNEAQ. The V end was cut by 2 bases, the J end by 0 bases, with 10 bases between. The CDR3 sequence is 15 residues long. CDR3 region: CASSLRGILNTEAFF. The CDR3 DNA reads TGTGCCAGCAGCTTAAGGGGGATCCTGAACACTGAAGCTTTCTTT.

This rearrangement joins TRBV30 to TRBJ2-7; D is unresolved. The CDR3 is made up of 12 amino acids. V was clipped by 2 bases and J by 6 bases, with 11 bases between them. Germline V gene data show CDR1 as GTSNPN and CDR2 as SVGIG (reference sequence). The CDR3 DNA sequence: TGTGCCTGGAGTCCCCCCGAGGTCGAGCAGTACTTC. This translates into CAWSPPEVEQYF.

V usage is TRBV21-1 and J usage is TRBJ2-5; TRBD1, the table's D call, was not compared with the DNA. TRBV21-1 is assigned pseudogene status. The CDR3 loop spans 13 amino acids. This CDR3 reads CASSKAEGGTQYF. The CDR3 bases are TGTGCCAGCAGCAAAGCGGAAGGGGGTACCCAGTACTTC.